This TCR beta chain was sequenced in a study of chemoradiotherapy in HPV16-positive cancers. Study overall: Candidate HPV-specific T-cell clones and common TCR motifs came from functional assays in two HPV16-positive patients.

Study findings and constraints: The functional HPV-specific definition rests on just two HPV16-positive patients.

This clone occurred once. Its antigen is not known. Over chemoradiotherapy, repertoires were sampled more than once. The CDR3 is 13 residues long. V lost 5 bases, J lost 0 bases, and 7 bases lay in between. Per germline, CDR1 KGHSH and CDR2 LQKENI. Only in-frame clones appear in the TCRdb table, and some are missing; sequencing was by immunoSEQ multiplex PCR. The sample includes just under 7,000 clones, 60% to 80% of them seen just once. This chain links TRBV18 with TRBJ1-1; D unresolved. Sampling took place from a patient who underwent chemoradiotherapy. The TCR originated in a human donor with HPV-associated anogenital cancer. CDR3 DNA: TGTGCCAGCTCAATGGACCTGAACACTGAAGCTTTCTTT. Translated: CASSMDLNTEAFF.